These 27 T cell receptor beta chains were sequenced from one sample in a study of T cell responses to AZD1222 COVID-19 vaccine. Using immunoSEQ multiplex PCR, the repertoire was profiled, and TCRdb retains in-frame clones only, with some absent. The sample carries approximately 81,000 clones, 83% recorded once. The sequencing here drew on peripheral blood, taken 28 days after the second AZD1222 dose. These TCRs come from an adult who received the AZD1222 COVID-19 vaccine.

CDR3 nucleotide sequence: TGTGCCAGCAGCTTTGGCGGGATTTACAATGAGCAGTTCTTC. Residues: CASSFGGIYNEQFF. V is TRBV5-8 and J is TRBJ2-1; possible D gene TRBD2, 6 bases. Germline-derived CDR1 and CDR2 are SGHTS and YDEGEE. The CDR3 extends over 14 amino acids. V gave up 2 bases and J gave up 4 bases, with 10 bases separating them. The full variable domain, completed using reference TRBV5-8 and TRBJ2-1, is EAGVTQSPTHLIKTRGQQATLRCSPISGHTSVYWYQQALGLGLQFLLWYDEGEERNRGNFPPRFSGRQFPNYSSELNVNALELEDSALYLCASSFGGIYNEQFFGPGTRLTVL.

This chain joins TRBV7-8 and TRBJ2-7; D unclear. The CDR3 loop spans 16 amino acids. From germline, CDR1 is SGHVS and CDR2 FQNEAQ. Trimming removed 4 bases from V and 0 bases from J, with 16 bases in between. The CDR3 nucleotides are TGTGCCAGCAGCTCCTCGACCGCGGAGCACTCCTACGAGCAGTACTTC. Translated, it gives CASSSSTAEHSYEQYF.

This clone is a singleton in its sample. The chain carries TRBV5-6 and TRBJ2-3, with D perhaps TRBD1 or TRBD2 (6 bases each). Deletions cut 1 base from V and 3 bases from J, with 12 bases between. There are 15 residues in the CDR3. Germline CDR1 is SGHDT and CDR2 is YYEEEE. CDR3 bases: TGTGCCAGCAGCTTGTCGGGGGCTGGGACAGATACGCAGTATTTT. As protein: CASSLSGAGTDTQYF. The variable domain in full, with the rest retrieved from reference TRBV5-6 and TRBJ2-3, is DAGVTQSPTHLIKTRGQQVTLRCSPKSGHDTVSWYQQALGQGPQFIFQYYEEEERQRGNFPDRFSGHQFPNYSSELNVNALLLGDSALYLCASSLSGAGTDTQYFGPGTRLTVL.

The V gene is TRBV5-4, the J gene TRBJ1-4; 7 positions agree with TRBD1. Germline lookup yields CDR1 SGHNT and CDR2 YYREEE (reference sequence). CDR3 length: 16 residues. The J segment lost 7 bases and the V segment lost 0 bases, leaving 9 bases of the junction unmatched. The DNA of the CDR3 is TGTGCCAGCAGCTTGGAAGGGGGCGTAGGAGGTGAAAAACTGTTTTTT. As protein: CASSLEGGVGGEKLFF. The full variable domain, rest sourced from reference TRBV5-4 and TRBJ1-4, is ETGVTQSPTHLIKTRGQQVTLRCSSQSGHNTVSWYQQALGQGPQFIFQYYREEENGRGNFPPRFSGLQFPNYSSELNVNALELDDSALYLCASSLEGGVGGEKLFFGSGTQLSVL.

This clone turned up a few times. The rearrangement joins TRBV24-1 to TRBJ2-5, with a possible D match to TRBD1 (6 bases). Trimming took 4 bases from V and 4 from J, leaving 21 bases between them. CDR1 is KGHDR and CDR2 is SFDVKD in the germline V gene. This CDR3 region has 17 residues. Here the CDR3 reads CATSDKFGTQRPETQYF. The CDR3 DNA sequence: TGTGCCACCAGTGACAAGTTCGGGACACAGCGTCCAGAGACCCAGTACTTC.

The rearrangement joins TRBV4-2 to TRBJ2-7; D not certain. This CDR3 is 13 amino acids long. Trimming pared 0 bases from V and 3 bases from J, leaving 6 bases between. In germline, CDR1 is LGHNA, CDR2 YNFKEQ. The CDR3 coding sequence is TGTGCCAGCAGCCAAGACTTGTACTACGAGCAGTACTTC. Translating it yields CASSQDLYYEQYF.

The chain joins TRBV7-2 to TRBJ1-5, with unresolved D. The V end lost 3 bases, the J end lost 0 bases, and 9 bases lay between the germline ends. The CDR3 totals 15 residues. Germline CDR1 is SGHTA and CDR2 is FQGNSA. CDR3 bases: TGTGCCAGCAGCTTGGGAGGTTATAGCAATCAGCCCCAGCATTTT. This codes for CASSLGGYSNQPQHF.

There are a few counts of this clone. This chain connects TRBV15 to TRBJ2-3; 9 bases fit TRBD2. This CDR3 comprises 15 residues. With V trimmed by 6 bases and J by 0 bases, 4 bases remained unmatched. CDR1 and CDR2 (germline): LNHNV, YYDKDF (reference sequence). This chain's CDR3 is CATSASGTSTDTQYF. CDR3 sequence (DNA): TGTGCCACCAGTGCTAGCGGGACAAGCACAGATACGCAGTATTTT.

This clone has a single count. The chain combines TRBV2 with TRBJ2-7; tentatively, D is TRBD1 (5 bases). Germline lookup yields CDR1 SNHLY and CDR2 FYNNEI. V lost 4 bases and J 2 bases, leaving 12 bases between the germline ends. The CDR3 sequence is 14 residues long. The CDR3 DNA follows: TGTGCCAGCAGTGGGGGCCTTGGGGCCTACGAGCAGTACTTC. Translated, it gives CASSGGLGAYEQYF.

CDR3: CASSQDVGGQPQHF. In DNA, the CDR3 is TGCGCCAGCAGCCAAGATGTTGGGGGCCAGCCCCAGCATTTT. The chain uses TRBV4-3 and TRBJ1-5, with a possible D match to TRBD1 (6 bases). This CDR3 comprises 14 residues. CDR1 and CDR2 from the germline V gene are LGHNA and YSLEER. Trimming removed 0 bases at V and 7 bases at J, with 10 bases between.

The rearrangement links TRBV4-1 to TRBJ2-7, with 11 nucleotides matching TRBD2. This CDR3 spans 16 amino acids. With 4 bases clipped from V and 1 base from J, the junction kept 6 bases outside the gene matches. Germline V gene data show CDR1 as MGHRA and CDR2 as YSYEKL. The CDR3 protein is CASSPRTSGPSYEQYF. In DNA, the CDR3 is TGCGCCAGCAGCCCGAGGACTAGCGGGCCTTCCTACGAGCAGTACTTC.

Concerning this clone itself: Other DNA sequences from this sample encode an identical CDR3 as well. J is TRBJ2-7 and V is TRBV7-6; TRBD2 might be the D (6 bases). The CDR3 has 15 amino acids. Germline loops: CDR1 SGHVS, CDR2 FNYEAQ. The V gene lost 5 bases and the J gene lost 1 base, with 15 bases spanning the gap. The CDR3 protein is CASSQAGPPSYEQYF. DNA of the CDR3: TGTGCCAGCAGCCAAGCGGGCCCCCCATCCTACGAGCAGTACTTC.

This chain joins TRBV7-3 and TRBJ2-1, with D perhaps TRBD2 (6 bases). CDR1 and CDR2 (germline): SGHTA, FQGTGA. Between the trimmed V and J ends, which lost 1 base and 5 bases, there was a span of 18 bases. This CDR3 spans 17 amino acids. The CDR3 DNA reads TGTGCCAGCAGCTTAAGGCAATTGGGGGGAAGAGACAATGAGCAGTTCTTC. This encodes CASSLRQLGGRDNEQFF.

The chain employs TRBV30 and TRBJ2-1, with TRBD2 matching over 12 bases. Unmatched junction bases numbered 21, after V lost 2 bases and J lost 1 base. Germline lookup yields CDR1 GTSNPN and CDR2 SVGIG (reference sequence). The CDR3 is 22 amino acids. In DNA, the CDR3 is TGTGCCTGGAGTTCCGTCCGACTAGCGGGAGAGTACAATTTTAGTTCCTACAATGAGCAGTTCTTC. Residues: CAWSSVRLAGEYNFSSYNEQFF.

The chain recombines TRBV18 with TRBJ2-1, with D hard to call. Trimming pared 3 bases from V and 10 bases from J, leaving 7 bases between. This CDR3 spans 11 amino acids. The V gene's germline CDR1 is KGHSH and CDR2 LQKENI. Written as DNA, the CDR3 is TGTGCCAGCTCACCCTCCGCCGAGCAGTTCTTC. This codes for CASSPSAEQFF.

Here the CDR3 DNA reads TGCGCCAGCAGCTACCAGGGAACGGTTGGAAACACCATATATTTT. Residues: CASSYQGTVGNTIYF. The V call is TRBV5-1, the J call TRBJ1-3, with D perhaps matching TRBD1 (5 bases). With 3 bases removed from V and 3 bases from J, the gap between germline ends came to 13 bases. This CDR3 has 15 amino acids. Germline-derived CDR1 and CDR2 are SGHRS and YFSETQ. Full variable domain (rest looked up from reference TRBV5-1 and TRBJ1-3): KAGVTQTPRYLIKTRGQQVTLSCSPISGHRSVSWYQQTPGQGLQFLFEYFSETQRNKGNFPGRFSGRQFSNSRSEMNVSTLELGDSALYLCASSYQGTVGNTIYFGEGSWLTVV.

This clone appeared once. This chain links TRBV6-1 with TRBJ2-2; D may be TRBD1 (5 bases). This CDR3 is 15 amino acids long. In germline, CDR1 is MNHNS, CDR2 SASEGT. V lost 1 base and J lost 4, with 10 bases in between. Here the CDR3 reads CASSEGQIITGELFF. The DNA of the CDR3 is TGTGCCAGCAGTGAAGGACAGATTATCACCGGGGAGCTGTTTTTT.

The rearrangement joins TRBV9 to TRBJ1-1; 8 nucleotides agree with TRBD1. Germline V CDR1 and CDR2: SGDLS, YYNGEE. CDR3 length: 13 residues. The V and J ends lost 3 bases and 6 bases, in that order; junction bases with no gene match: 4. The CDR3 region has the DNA TGTGCCAGCAGCGCCGGACAGGGATCTGAAGCTTTCTTT. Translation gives CASSAGQGSEAFF.

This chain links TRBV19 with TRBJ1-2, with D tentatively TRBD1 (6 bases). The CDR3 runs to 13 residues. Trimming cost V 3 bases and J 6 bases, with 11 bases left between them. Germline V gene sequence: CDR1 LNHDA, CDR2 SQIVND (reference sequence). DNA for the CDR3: TGTGCCAGTAGTATCCGGGACACAAATGGCTACACCTTC. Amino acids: CASSIRDTNGYTF.

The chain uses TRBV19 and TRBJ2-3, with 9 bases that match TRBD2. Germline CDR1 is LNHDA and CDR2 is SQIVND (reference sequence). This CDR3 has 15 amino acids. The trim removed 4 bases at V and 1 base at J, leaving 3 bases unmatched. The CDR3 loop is CASSTRLAGTDTQYF. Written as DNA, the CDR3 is TGTGCCAGTAGTACTAGACTAGCGGGCACAGATACGCAGTATTTT.

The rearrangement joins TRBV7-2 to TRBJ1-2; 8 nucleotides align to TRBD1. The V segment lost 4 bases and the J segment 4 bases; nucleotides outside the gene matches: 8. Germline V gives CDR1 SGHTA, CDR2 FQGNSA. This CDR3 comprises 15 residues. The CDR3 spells CASSSRTGYAYGYTF. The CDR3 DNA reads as TGTGCCAGCAGCTCGAGGACAGGGTATGCCTATGGCTACACCTTC.

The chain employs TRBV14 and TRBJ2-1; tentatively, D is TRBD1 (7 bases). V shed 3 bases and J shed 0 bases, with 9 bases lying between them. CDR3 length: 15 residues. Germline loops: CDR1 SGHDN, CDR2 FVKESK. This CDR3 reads CASSQEGASYNEQFF. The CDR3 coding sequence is TGTGCCAGCAGCCAGGAGGGGGCCTCCTACAATGAGCAGTTCTTC.

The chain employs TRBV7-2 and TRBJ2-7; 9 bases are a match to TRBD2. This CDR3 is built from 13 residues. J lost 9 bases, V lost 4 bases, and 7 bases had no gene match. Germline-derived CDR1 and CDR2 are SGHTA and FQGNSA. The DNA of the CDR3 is TGTGCCAGCAGCTCTTCCGTAGCGGGAGCGCAGTACTTC. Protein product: CASSSSVAGAQYF.

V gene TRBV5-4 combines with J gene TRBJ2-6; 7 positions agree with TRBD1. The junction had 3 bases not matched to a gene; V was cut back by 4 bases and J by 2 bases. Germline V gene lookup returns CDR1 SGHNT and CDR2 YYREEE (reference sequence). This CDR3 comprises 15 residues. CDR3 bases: TGTGCCAGCAGCGTAACAGGGGCTGGGGCCAACGTCCTGACTTTC. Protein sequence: CASSVTGAGANVLTF.

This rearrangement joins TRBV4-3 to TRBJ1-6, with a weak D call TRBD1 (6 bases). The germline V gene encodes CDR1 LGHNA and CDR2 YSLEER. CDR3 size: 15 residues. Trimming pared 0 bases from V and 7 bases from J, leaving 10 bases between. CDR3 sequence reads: CASSQEGALNSPLHF. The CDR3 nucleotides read TGCGCCAGCAGCCAAGAGGGGGCGCTGAATTCACCCCTCCACTTT.

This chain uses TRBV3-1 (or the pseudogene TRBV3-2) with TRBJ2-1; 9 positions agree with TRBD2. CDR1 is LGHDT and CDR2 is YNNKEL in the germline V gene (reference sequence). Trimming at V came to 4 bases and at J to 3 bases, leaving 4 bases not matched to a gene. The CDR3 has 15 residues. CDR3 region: CASSPTSGGYNEQFF. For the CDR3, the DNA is TGTGCCAGCAGCCCGACTAGCGGAGGCTACAATGAGCAGTTCTTC.

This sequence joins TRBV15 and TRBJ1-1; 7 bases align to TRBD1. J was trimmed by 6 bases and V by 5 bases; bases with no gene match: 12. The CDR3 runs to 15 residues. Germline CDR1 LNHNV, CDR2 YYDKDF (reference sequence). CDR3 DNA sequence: TGTGCCACCAGCCCCCATTACGAGGGGGCGGCTGAAGCTTTCTTT. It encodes CATSPHYEGAAEAFF.